This T cell receptor beta chain was found in a study of blood T cell repertoires in COVID-19. Study details: Italy, Spain and the United States were the sources of the convalescent and acute COVID-19 samples. PBMCs, B-cell-depleted T cells, or T cells were the source of the cDNA or gDNA that made up the material.

Germline V gene sequence: CDR1 LNHDA, CDR2 SQIVND (reference sequence). With V trimmed by 1 base and J by 4 bases, 3 bases remained unmatched. CDR3 length: 14 residues. It was during active infection that Seattle patients were enrolled and then longitudinally followed. Repertoires were generated with immunoSEQ multiplex PCR, while TCRdb's copy carries only in-frame clones and drops some. The profile covers about 52,000 clones, with about 81% appearing a single time and roughly 29% taken by the ten largest. The receptor comes from a woman aged 80 or over with COVID-19, enrolled during active disease. Material: peripheral blood. The gene calls are TRBV19 and TRBJ1-2; 7 nucleotides line up with TRBD1. Here the CDR3 reads CASSIGQGTYGYTF. CDR3 coding DNA: TGTGCCAGTAGTATAGGACAGGGAACCTATGGCTACACCTTC.